Presented here are 10 T cell receptor beta chains from one specimen sequenced in a study of molecular identifiers for immune sequencing clone quantification. TCRdb re-analysed the PCR reads in MiXCR, keeping a single row per CDR3 protein. The sample has about half a million distinct CDR3 sequences, around 23% seen once; the top ten hold approximately 0.76%. The sequenced material came from naive CD8+ T cells from blood, with Jurkat cell RNA spiked in. Subset defined: FACS-sorted CD8+CD4-CCR7+CD45RA+ naive T cells. The receptor set was obtained from a human donor in good health. Some libraries in this study had Jurkat cell RNA spiked in.

There are a few counts of this clonotype. CDR3 bases: TGTGCCAGCAGGATGAGAGGTCCTCAAGCTTTCTTT. Translation gives CASRMRGPQAFF. The J gene is TRBJ1-1, the V gene TRBV7-6; D unclear. Trimming stripped 6 bases from V and 9 bases from J, with 14 bases between. The CDR3 length is 12 residues. The germline V gene has CDR1 SGHVS and CDR2 FNYEAQ.

This clonotype was seen many times. The chain joins TRBV23-1 to TRBJ1-5, with a tentative D call TRBD1 (6 bases). TRBV23-1 is an open reading frame whose function is uncertain. Trimming removed 0 bases at V and 4 bases at J, with 16 bases between. The CDR3 is 17 residues long. In DNA form, the CDR3 reads TGCGCCAGCAGTCAATCCGGCAGGGACATAGGGAATCAGCCCCAGCATTTT. Translating it yields CASSQSGRDIGNQPQHF.

The sample holds many counts of this clonotype. The chain links TRBV30 to TRBJ2-7; D might be TRBD1 or TRBD2, each matching 5 bases. The CDR3 has 14 residues. The V end lost 6 bases, the J end lost 2 bases, and 17 bases lay between the germline ends. The germline gives CDR1 GTSNPN, CDR2 SVGIG (reference sequence). The CDR3 DNA sequence: TGTGCCTGCCTGAGGGACCCGAATACCTACGAGCAGTACTTC. Translated: CACLRDPNTYEQYF.

The V and J genes are TRBV11-2 and TRBJ2-5; unclear D gene. Trimming stripped 6 bases from V and 5 bases from J, with 7 bases between. Germline V lookup: CDR1 SGHAT, CDR2 FQNNGV. The CDR3 totals 11 residues. Here the CDR3 reads CASSSWETQYF. DNA for the CDR3: TGTGCCAGCAGTAGTTGGGAGACCCAGTACTTC.

CDR3 loop: CASSLYGGDEQYF. DNA for the CDR3: TGTGCCAGCAGCTTATACGGGGGGGACGAGCAGTACTTC. This chain uses TRBV11-2 with TRBJ2-7; 8 nucleotides line up with TRBD2. The V gene's germline CDR1 is SGHAT and CDR2 FQNNGV. The junction had 2 bases not matched to a gene; V was cut back by 2 bases and J by 5 bases. This CDR3 is built from 13 residues.

This clonotype was detected a few times. The chain employs TRBV7-9 and TRBJ2-2, with D possibly being TRBD2 (5 bases). Germline V lookup: CDR1 SEHNR, CDR2 FQNEAQ (reference sequence). This CDR3 region has 14 residues. The V end lost 10 bases, the J end lost 3 bases, and 15 bases lay between the germline ends. In nucleotides, the CDR3 is TGTGCCATGCTGGACTCCGCGGACACCGGGGAGCTGTTTTTT. It codes for CAMLDSADTGELFF.

About this clonotype itself: A read error may be the cause here, since a much bigger clone is one base away. The V call is TRBV4-3, the J call TRBJ2-1; D might be TRBD1 (6 bases). In germline, CDR1 is LGHNA, CDR2 YSLEER. V lost 10 bases and J lost 1, with 17 bases in between. The length of the CDR3 is 15 residues. This CDR3 is CATQTYRASYNEQFF. CDR3 in DNA: TGCGCCACCCAGACGTACAGGGCGTCCTACAATGAGCAGTTCTTC.

This clonotype was found many times. The gene calls are TRBV6-5 and TRBJ2-2, with D possibly TRBD2 on 7 matching bases. CDR1 and CDR2 from the germline V gene are MNHEY and SVGAGI. Trimming stripped 7 bases from V and 1 base from J, with 19 bases between. The CDR3 length is 17 residues. CDR3 DNA: TGTGCCAGCACCTCCGGGGGGCAGGGTCAGAACACCGGGGAGCTGTTTTTT. It specifies CASTSGGQGQNTGELFF.

This clonotype appeared many times. The chain is built from TRBV5-4 and TRBJ2-7; D assignment may be TRBD1 or TRBD2 (5 bases each). The CDR3 runs to 14 residues. Germline loops: CDR1 SGHNT, CDR2 YYREEE (reference sequence). Deletions cut 4 bases from V and 4 bases from J, with 15 bases between. The CDR3 here is CASSVDGASYEQYF. DNA of the CDR3: TGTGCCAGCAGCGTCGACGGGGCCTCTTACGAGCAGTACTTC. The full variable domain, rest sourced from reference TRBV5-4 and TRBJ2-7, is ETGVTQSPTHLIKTRGQQVTLRCSSQSGHNTVSWYQQALGQGPQFIFQYYREEENGRGNFPPRFSGLQFPNYSSELNVNALELDDSALYLCASSVDGASYEQYFGPGTRLTVT.

This clonotype occurred a few times. The chain uses TRBV19 and TRBJ2-5; D is possibly TRBD1 (7 bases). V was cut by 2 bases and J by 4 bases, with 14 bases left in between. The CDR3 has 15 residues. Germline CDR1 reads LNHDA; CDR2 reads SQIVND (reference sequence). CDR3 nucleotides: TGTGCCAGTAGTATATCCTCCCAGGGGGGAGAGACCCAGTACTTC. Translation gives CASSISSQGGETQYF.